This T cell receptor (beta chain) was found in a study of CD8+CD57+ T cells in acquired aplastic anemia. For the study at large: Average DNA yield from sorted CD4+ and CD8+ cells was roughly 3.1 ug. As sequenced from healthy donors, CD4+ cells averaged roughly 11 million reads.

This clonotype has at least ten counts. The antigen is unknown. The study, taken as a whole, reports: Researchers report that twenty-nine CD8+ CDR3 sequences appeared in both patients and controls.

Genomic DNA templated the TCR beta VDJ and CDR3 profiling. One entry per CDR3 protein results from TCRdb running MiXCR on the reads. The sample lists about 220,000 distinct CDR3 sequences; 34% were seen once. The trim removed 3 bases at V and 12 bases at J, leaving 14 bases unmatched. The CDR3 is 16 residues long. Per the germline V gene, CDR1 is LNHDA and CDR2 is SQIVND (reference sequence). This receptor was taken from a human donor in good health, serving as a control. Sequencing used sorted CD4+, CD8+, or CD8+CD57+ T cells (not recorded which) from PBMCs. The chain recombines TRBV19 with TRBJ2-1; 10 bases fit TRBD2. The CDR3 nucleotides are TGTGCCAGTAGTATGCCCGTGGGAGCGGGAGGGCCGGGGCAGTTCTTC. Its protein product is CASSMPVGAGGPGQFF.